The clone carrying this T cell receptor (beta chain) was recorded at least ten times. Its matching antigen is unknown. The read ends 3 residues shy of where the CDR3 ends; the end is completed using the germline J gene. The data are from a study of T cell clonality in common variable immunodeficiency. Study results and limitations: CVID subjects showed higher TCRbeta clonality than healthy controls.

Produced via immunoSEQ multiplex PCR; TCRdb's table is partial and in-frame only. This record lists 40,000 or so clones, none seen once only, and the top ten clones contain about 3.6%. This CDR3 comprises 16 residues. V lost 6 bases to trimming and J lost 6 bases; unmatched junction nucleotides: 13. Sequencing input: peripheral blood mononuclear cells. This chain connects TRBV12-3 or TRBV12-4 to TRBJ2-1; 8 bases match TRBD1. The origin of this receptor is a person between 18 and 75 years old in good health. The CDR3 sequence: CASSSSGGLPSNEQFF. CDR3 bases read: TGTGCCAGCAGCTCGTCAGGGGGCCTCCCTAGCAATGAG.